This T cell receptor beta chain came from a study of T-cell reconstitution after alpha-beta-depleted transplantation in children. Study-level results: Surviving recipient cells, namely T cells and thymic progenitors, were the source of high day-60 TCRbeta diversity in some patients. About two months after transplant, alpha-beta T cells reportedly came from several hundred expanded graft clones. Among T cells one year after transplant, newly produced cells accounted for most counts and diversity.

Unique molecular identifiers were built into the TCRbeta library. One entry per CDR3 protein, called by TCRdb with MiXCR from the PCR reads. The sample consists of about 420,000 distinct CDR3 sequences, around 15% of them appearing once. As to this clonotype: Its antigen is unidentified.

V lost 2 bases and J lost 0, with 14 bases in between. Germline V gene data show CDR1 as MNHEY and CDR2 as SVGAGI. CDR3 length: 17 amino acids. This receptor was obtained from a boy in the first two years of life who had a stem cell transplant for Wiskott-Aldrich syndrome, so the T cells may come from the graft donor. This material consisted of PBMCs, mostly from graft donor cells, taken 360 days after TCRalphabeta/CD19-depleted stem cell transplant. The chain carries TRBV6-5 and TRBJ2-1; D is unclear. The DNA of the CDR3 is TGTGCCAGCAGTTACATCAAAACACGGATCTCCTACAATGAGCAGTTCTTC. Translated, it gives CASSYIKTRISYNEQFF.